These 6 T cell receptor beta chains originate from one sample sequenced in a study of blood T cell repertoires in COVID-19. The assay was immunoSEQ multiplex PCR, and TCRdb's table has in-frame clones only and misses some. This repertoire shows roughly 76,000 clones, approximately 90% found once; its top ten account for 11% to 15%. Sequencing was done on a sample of peripheral blood. Receptor source: a man aged 65 to 79 with active or convalescent COVID-19.

This clone was seen once. The J gene is TRBJ2-7, the V gene TRBV6-5; 11 nucleotides match TRBD1. Germline lookup yields CDR1 MNHEY and CDR2 SVGAGI. With V trimmed by 6 bases and J by 4 bases, 8 bases remained unmatched. There are 15 residues in the CDR3. CDR3 sequence (DNA): TGTGCCAGCAGCTCTACCGGGACAGGGGGGTACGAGCAGTACTTC. Its protein is CASSSTGTGGYEQYF.

In its sample, this clone was seen once. The J gene is TRBJ1-1, the V gene TRBV6-1; TRBD1 is a possible D gene (5 bases). The germline CDR1 and CDR2 sequences are MNHNS and SASEGT. The CDR3 has 14 amino acids. V was pared by 0 bases and J by 6 bases, with 11 bases between. The CDR3 bases are TGTGCCAGCAGTGAAGCTTACCAGACAGCTGAAGCTTTCTTT. It is translated as CASSEAYQTAEAFF.

This clone appeared once. DNA of the CDR3: TGTGCCAGCAGCCCCCAAGATGGTAGCTCCTACAATGAGCAGTTCTTC. It codes for CASSPQDGSSYNEQFF. The chain uses TRBV3-1 (or the pseudogene TRBV3-2) and TRBJ2-1, with D uncertain. V shed 4 bases and J shed 0 bases, with 13 bases lying between them. The CDR3 loop spans 16 amino acids. Looked up from germline, CDR1 is LGHDT and CDR2 is YNNKEL (reference sequence).

The genes are TRBV5-1 and TRBJ1-5; the match to TRBD1 covers 10 bases. CDR1 and CDR2 (germline): SGHRS, YFSETQ. V was pared by 4 bases and J by 7 bases, with 8 bases of the junction left unmatched. The CDR3 extends over 15 amino acids. CDR3 in amino acids: CASSQGTGVDQPQHF. DNA for the CDR3: TGCGCCAGCAGCCAGGGGACAGGGGTTGACCAGCCCCAGCATTTT.

This chain connects TRBV7-9 to TRBJ2-7; a possible D gene is TRBD1 (5 bases). With 0 bases removed from V and 3 bases from J, the gap between germline ends came to 6 bases. Germline V gene lookup returns CDR1 SEHNR and CDR2 FQNEAQ (reference sequence). There are 13 residues in the CDR3. CDR3 nucleotide sequence: TGTGCCAGCAGCTTAGCAGGGGTCTACGAGCAGTACTTC. This gives the protein CASSLAGVYEQYF.

The chain joins TRBV18 to TRBJ2-7; D unclear. The CDR3 is made up of 15 amino acids. V lost 0 bases and J 3 bases, leaving 12 bases between the germline ends. Looked up from germline, CDR1 is KGHSH and CDR2 is LQKENI. Here the CDR3 DNA reads TGTGCCAGCTCACCACCAAACAGTGGATACTACGAGCAGTACTTC. Its protein product is CASSPPNSGYYEQYF.